This T cell receptor beta chain was obtained from a study of PD-L1 blockade in urothelial cancer. The overall study: Patients began atezolizumab, 1,200 mg intravenously every 3 weeks, in 2014. Analyses were performed on blood at 3 weeks after treatment start (the second dose) and at 6 weeks.

Sequencing used immunoSEQ multiplex PCR; TCRdb keeps in-frame clones, though not all of them. The sample includes about 87,000 clones, about 83% seen only once; the top ten take around 2%. In germline, CDR1 is SQVTM, CDR2 ANQGSEA. The trim removed 1 base at V and 0 bases at J, leaving 5 bases unmatched. The CDR3 spans 17 residues. Time point: pretreatment peripheral blood. This receptor was taken from a man aged 55 to 70 with urothelial cancer. The sample consisted of PBMCs, taken around atezolizumab (anti-PD-L1) treatment. The chain recombines TRBV29-1 with TRBJ2-6; TRBD1 aligns across 8 bases. The CDR3 nucleotides read TGCAGCGTTGAAGGACAGGGGTCAATCTCTGGGGCCAACGTCCTGACTTTC. This encodes CSVEGQGSISGANVLTF.